A selection of T cell receptor beta chains follows, all from one sample in a study of untreated major depressive disorder. The table came from immunoSEQ multiplex PCR; TCRdb's copy has only in-frame clones and leaves some out. The repertoire has around 20,000 clones, around 93% of them found once; the top ten carry around 0.3%. Sequenced: CD4+ T cells from PBMCs. These receptors originate from a man between 25 and 39 years old in good health. CDR3s include the opening cysteine and the closing phenylalanine or tryptophan. The D gene is left open where the match is weak. Size tells how often a clone was seen (once, few, many) or the class of an expanded clone, and some rows leave it out.

V gene,D gene,clone size,J gene,CDR3 protein,CDR3 DNA
TRBV6-5,NA,NA,TRBJ2-2,CASSYRRAGELFF,TGTGCCAGCAGTTACCGAAGAGCCGGGGAGCTGTTTTTT
TRBV27,NA,NA,TRBJ1-1,CASSFKGEAFF,TGTGCCAGCAGTTTCAAGGGTGAAGCTTTCTTT
TRBV7-3,NA,NA,TRBJ2-7,CASSLDYSSYEQYF,TGTGCCAGCAGCTTGGATTACTCCTCCTACGAGCAGTACTTC
TRBV7-9,TRBD1,NA,TRBJ2-7,CASSERQGGEQYF,TGTGCCAGCAGCGAGAGACAGGGGGGTGAGCAGTACTTC
TRBV11-3,NA,NA,TRBJ2-3,CASSLVHTTEDTQYF,TGTGCCAGCAGCTTAGTCCACACTACCGAGGATACGCAGTATTTT
TRBV5-4,TRBD1,NA,TRBJ1-2,CASSPPQGNYGYTF,TGTGCCAGCAGCCCCCCACAGGGGAACTATGGCTACACCTTC
TRBV5-6,TRBD2,once,TRBJ2-3,CASSPLLAGGTDTQYF,TGTGCCAGCAGCCCCTTACTAGCGGGAGGCACAGATACGCAGTATTTT
TRBV7-7,NA,NA,TRBJ2-1,CASSFQGGLGNEQFF,TGTGCCAGCAGTTTCCAGGGAGGTCTGGGTAATGAGCAGTTCTTC
TRBV5-1,NA,NA,TRBJ1-2,CASSLVGTFNYGYTF,TGCGCCAGCAGCTTGGTAGGGACTTTTAACTATGGCTACACCTTC
TRBV6-6,NA,NA,TRBJ1-1,CASSYDPRTANTEAFF,TGTGCCAGCAGTTACGACCCGAGGACGGCGAACACTGAAGCTTTCTTT
TRBV5-4,NA,NA,TRBJ1-2,CASSLDREGYTF,TGTGCCAGCAGCTTGGACAGGGAAGGCTACACCTTC
TRBV20-1,NA,NA,TRBJ2-3,CSAKGVSQYF,TGCAGTGCTAAGGGGGTTTCTCAGTATTTT
TRBV2,TRBD1,NA,TRBJ2-6,CASGQGTGANVLTF,TGTGCCAGCGGACAGGGGACTGGGGCCAACGTCCTGACTTTC